The T cell receptor beta chain described here comes from a study of cytomegalovirus exposure and HLA in healthy donors. Notes on the study in general: A list of about 180 TCR beta chains associated with cytomegalovirus was given.

In germline, CDR1 is SNHLY, CDR2 FYNNEI. V dropped 2 bases and J dropped 0 bases, with 9 bases sitting between them. The CDR3 sequence is 15 residues long. About this clone: Its specificity is unknown.

Vbeta (60) and Jbeta (13) primers were used in the PCR. In the authors' workflow: Tens of millions of unique TCR beta chains, some 11 million shared, were counted in a later analysis. Measured with immunoSEQ multiplex PCR; TCRdb has only the in-frame clones, and not every one. That table furnishes V, J and clone size, whereas the DNA furnished D and trimming. The sample includes around 190,000 clones, approximately 86% of them seen just once. Sequenced input: PBMCs. The TCR sequence derives from a woman under 40 in good health and CMV-seronegative. V gene TRBV2 combines with J gene TRBJ2-3; D unresolved. The CDR3, as DNA: TGTGCCAGCAGTGAATGGAGCGCCAGCACAGATACGCAGTATTTT. Residues: CASSEWSASTDTQYF. The whole variable domain, filled in from reference TRBV2 and TRBJ2-3, reads EPEVTQTPSHQVTQMGQEVILRCVPISNHLYFYWYRQILGQKVEFLVSFYNNEISEKSEIFDDQFSVERPDGSNFTLKIRSTKLEDSAMYFCASSEWSASTDTQYFGPGTRLTVL.